One sample yielded the 10 T cell receptor beta chains listed below, sequenced in a study of blood T cell repertoires in COVID-19. The data were produced by immunoSEQ multiplex PCR, yet TCRdb's version contains in-frame clones alone and is incomplete. The sample lists a few hundred thousand clones; about 88% were seen once. Specimen: PBMCs or T cells enriched from blood (not recorded which). Receptors were obtained from a woman under 40 who had been exposed to COVID-19.

The chain has TRBV9 and TRBJ2-3; TRBD1 matches 8 bases. The CDR3 consists of 15 residues. Germline V lookup: CDR1 SGDLS, CDR2 YYNGEE. The ends lost 6 bases at V and 2 bases at J; junction bases unmatched: 8. In DNA form, the CDR3 reads TGTGCCAGCACCTTTCAGGGGGCGAACACAGATACGCAGTATTTT. It is translated as CASTFQGANTDTQYF.

This clone has just one count. V gene TRBV12-3 or TRBV12-4 combines with J gene TRBJ2-1; 8 bases are shared with TRBD1. V dropped 6 bases and J dropped 9; count of bases not matched to a gene: 4. The CDR3 length is 12 residues. This chain's CDR3 is CASSQTGVEQFF. CDR3 nucleotides: TGTGCCAGCAGCCAGACAGGGGTTGAGCAGTTCTTC.

This chain's CDR3 is CASSPQTSQEQFF. DNA for the CDR3: TGTGCCAGTAGTCCGCAGACTAGCCAGGAGCAGTTCTTC. The chain couples TRBV19 to TRBJ2-1, with 7 bases that match TRBD2. The CDR3 is made up of 13 amino acids. Germline V gene data show CDR1 as LNHDA and CDR2 as SQIVND (reference sequence). Trimming took 5 bases from V and 10 from J; bases not matched to a gene: 8. The variable domain in full, completed from reference TRBV19 and TRBJ2-1, reads DGGITQSPKYLFRKEGQNVTLSCEQNLNHDAMYWYRQDPGQGLRLIYYSQIVNDFQKGDIAEGYSVSREKKESFPLTVTSAQKNPTAFYLCASSPQTSQEQFFGPGTRLTVL.

V gene TRBV5-1 combines with J gene TRBJ1-1, with 8 bases lining up with TRBD1. The length of the CDR3 is 14 residues. V was pared by 4 bases and J by 7 bases, with 9 bases of the junction left unmatched. Germline-derived CDR1 and CDR2 are SGHRS and YFSETQ. In nucleotides, the CDR3 is TGCGCCAGCAGCACAGGACAGGGAATAAGTGAAGCTTTCTTT. This translates into CASSTGQGISEAFF.

This chain uses TRBV12-3 or TRBV12-4 with TRBJ1-1; 8 positions agree with TRBD1. J lost 6 bases, V lost 8 bases, and 5 bases had no gene match. This CDR3 is built from 12 residues. The CDR3 is CASEQGGAEAFF. Here the CDR3 DNA reads TGTGCCAGCGAACAGGGGGGGGCTGAAGCTTTCTTT.

The chain joins TRBV4-2 to TRBJ1-2; TRBD1 aligns across 10 bases. Germline V CDR1 and CDR2: LGHNA, YNFKEQ. Trimming at V came to 2 bases and at J to 4 bases, leaving 7 bases not matched to a gene. This CDR3 spans 16 amino acids. In DNA, the CDR3 is TGTGCCAGCAGCCAAAAAGACAGGGGGCTACTCTATGGCTACACCTTC. As protein: CASSQKDRGLLYGYTF.

V and J are TRBV3-1 (or the pseudogene TRBV3-2) and TRBJ2-1; TRBD2 matches at 9 bases. CDR1 and CDR2 (germline): LGHDT, YNNKEL (reference sequence). The CDR3 is made up of 18 amino acids. Trimming cost V 1 base and J 0 bases; bases outside gene matches: 7. CDR3: CASSQVVSSGISYNEQFF. The CDR3 DNA reads as TGTGCCAGCAGCCAAGTGGTGTCTAGCGGGATCTCCTACAATGAGCAGTTCTTC.

This clone has a handful of counts. The rearrangement joins TRBV11-3 to TRBJ2-7, with 9 bases matching TRBD1. This CDR3 comprises 16 residues. V dropped 1 base and J dropped 0; count of bases not matched to a gene: 4. Germline V gene lookup returns CDR1 SGHNT and CDR2 YENEEA. The CDR3 is CASSLGGQGLSYEQYF. The CDR3, as DNA: TGTGCCAGCAGCTTAGGGGGACAGGGACTCTCCTACGAGCAGTACTTC. The full variable domain, its missing parts supplied by reference TRBV11-3 and TRBJ2-7, is EAGVVQSPRYKIIEKKQPVAFWCNPISGHNTLYWYLQNLGQGPELLIRYENEEAVDDSQLPKDRFSAERLKGVDSTLKIQPAELGDSAVYLCASSLGGQGLSYEQYFGPGTRLTVT.

The V and J genes are TRBV28 and TRBJ1-2; perhaps TRBD1 as D (5 bases). CDR3 size: 13 residues. Germline assignment: CDR1 MDHEN and CDR2 SYDVKM. V was cut by 2 bases and J by 8 bases, with 12 bases left in between. The CDR3 spells CASSLPRDGGYTF. DNA for the CDR3: TGTGCCAGCAGTTTACCCAGGGATGGCGGCTACACCTTC.

CDR3 coding DNA: TGTGCCATCAGTGAGTCGGTTCGGTTTTCCACTGAAGCTTTCTTT. Protein: CAISESVRFSTEAFF. This chain links TRBV10-3 with TRBJ1-1, with D hard to call. CDR1 ENHRY and CDR2 SYGVKD come from the germline V gene. CDR3 size: 15 residues. Trimming shortened V by 0 bases and J by 4 bases, and 12 bases separated the two germline ends.